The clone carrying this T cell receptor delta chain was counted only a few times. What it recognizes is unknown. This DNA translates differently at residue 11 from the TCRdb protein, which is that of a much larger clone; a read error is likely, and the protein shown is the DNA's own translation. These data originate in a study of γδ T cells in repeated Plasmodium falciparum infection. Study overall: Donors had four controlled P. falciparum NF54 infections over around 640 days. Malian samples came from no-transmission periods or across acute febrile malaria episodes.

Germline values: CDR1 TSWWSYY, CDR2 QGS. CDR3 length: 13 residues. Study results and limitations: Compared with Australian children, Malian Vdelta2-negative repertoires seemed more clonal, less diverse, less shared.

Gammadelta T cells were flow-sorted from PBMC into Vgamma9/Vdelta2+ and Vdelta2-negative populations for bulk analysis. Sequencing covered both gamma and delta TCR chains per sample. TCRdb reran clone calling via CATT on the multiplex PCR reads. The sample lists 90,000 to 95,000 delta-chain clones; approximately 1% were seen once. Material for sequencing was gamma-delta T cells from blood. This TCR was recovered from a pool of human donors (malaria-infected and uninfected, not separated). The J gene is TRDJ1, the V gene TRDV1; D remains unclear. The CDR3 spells CALGALTTDKFIF. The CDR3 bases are TGTGCTCTTGGGGCCCTAACCACCGATAAATTCATCTTT.